This T cell receptor beta chain stems from a study of T cells expressing NK-cell markers. Libraries used 5'RACE template switching adding universal primer site and UMIs. TCRdb re-called the 5' RACE reads, yielding one record per CDR3 amino acid sequence without DNA. The sample totals roughly 390,000 distinct CDR3 sequences. Germline values: CDR1 MGHRA, CDR2 YSYEKL. The length of the CDR3 is 17 residues. The sequence was obtained from a woman in her forties or fifties in good health. The sequencing input was blood T cells: a sorted CD56 or NKG2C T cell subset, CD4+ or CD8+ T cells, or bulk PBMC T cells (not recorded which). The V and J genes are TRBV4-1 and TRBJ2-6; as DNA is missing, the TRBD1 call by TCRdb cannot be tested. The CDR3 spells CASSQDHRNTGANVLTF.